A selection of T cell receptor beta chains follows, all from one sample in a study of shared clonotypes between healthy human individuals. The repertoire was sequenced with immunoSEQ multiplex PCR; TCRdb's copy has only in-frame clones and lacks some. The data show 550,000 to 600,000 clones, roughly 79% seen once. Material for sequencing was PBMCs. Receptor source: a woman aged 40 to 55 in good health. Some clones in this sample may be carry-over from other donors' samples. The CDR3 runs from the conserved cysteine through the conserved F or W. A D gene is named only where the DNA matches it firmly. Not all rows give a size; the values are once, few, many and, for expanded clones, a class.

. TRBJ2-7 . TRBV28 TGTGCCAGCAGGAAAACACCTTACGAGCAGTACTTC CASRKTPYEQYF
. TRBJ2-3 . TRBV11-3 TGTGCCAGCAGCTTAGGGACGGTGGGGGCAGATACGCAGTATTTT CASSLGTVGADTQYF
once TRBJ2-1 TRBD2 TRBV7-9 TGTGCCAGCAGCTTAGCGCGGCTAGCGGGAGGTCTACCCTACAATGAGCAGTTCTTC CASSLARLAGGLPYNEQFF
. TRBJ1-3 . TRBV10-3 TGTGCCATCAAAAATTCTGGAAACACCATATATTTT CAIKNSGNTIYF
. TRBJ1-2 . TRBV19 TGTGCCAGTAGTCTTCAACAGGGAGCTGCTAACTATGGCTACACCTTC CASSLQQGAANYGYTF
. TRBJ2-3 TRBD2 TRBV10-1 TGCGCCAGCAGTGAGTCTAGCGGGGGCACAGATACGCAGTATTTT CASSESSGGTDTQYF
. TRBJ1-1 . TRBV6-5 TGTGCCAGCAGTTCCATCAGGGCGGACACTGAAGCTTTCTTT CASSSIRADTEAFF
. TRBJ2-2 TRBD1 TRBV28 TGTGCCAGCAGTACATCCAGGGGGTTGCACGGGGAGCTGTTTTTT CASSTSRGLHGELFF
. TRBJ1-6 . TRBV18 TGTGCCAGCTCACCAAGGGAAGATAATTCACCCCTCCACTTT CASSPREDNSPLHF
. TRBJ2-7 . TRBV5-1 TGCGCCAGCAGCTGGGGGGGGCCGAGCTCCTACGAGCAGTACTTC CASSWGGPSSYEQYF
once TRBJ1-2 . TRBV21-1 TGTGCCAGCAGCAAAGCGAAGGGGGTTTTTAGGGCTAACTATGGCTACACCTTC CASSKAKGVFRANYGYTF
few TRBJ1-2 . TRBV6-1 TGTGCCAGCAGTGACCTCTTCGGGCCGTACGGCTACACCTTC CASSDLFGPYGYTF
. TRBJ2-5 . TRBV7-9 TGTGCCAGCAGCCCCGGCGGGGCGGGAGAGACCCAGTACTTC CASSPGGAGETQYF
. TRBJ1-6 . TRBV7-2 TGTGCCGGCAGCTTAGGAGGCAGTTCACCCCTCCACTTT CAGSLGGSSPLHF
. TRBJ2-7 TRBD1 TRBV25-1 TGTGCCAGCAGAGGACAGGGTTTTTCGTACGAGCAGTACTTC CASRGQGFSYEQYF
. TRBJ2-3 . TRBV9 TGTGCCAGCAGCGCCCGACAGGAGTACACAGATACGCAGTATTTT CASSARQEYTDTQYF
. TRBJ2-4 TRBD2 TRBV18 TGTGCCAGCTCACCCTCGATTAGCGGGGGCCAAAACATTCAGTACTTC CASSPSISGGQNIQYF
. TRBJ1-2 . TRBV19 TGTGCCAGTAGTATAGATGCCCAGGGGATTCGGCGCTATGGCTACACCTTC CASSIDAQGIRRYGYTF
few TRBJ2-7 . TRBV7-8 TGTGCCAGCAGCCCATCACTGGCGGGCAGCTCCTACGAGCAGTACTTC CASSPSLAGSSYEQYF
. TRBJ2-1 . TRBV2 TGTGCCAGCGGGGCGCGCCGGTACGACAATGAGCAGTTCTTC CASGARRYDNEQFF
many TRBJ2-4 TRBD1 TRBV14 TGTGCCAGCGCGCAAACGACAGGGTTGGCCAAAAACATTCAGTACTTC CASAQTTGLAKNIQYF
. TRBJ1-5 . TRBV11-1 TGTGCCAGCAGCTTAGATGGGGGCGTGAATCAGCCCCAGCATTTT CASSLDGGVNQPQHF
. TRBJ1-1 TRBD1 TRBV19 TGTGCCAGTAGTATTTTCGCCGGGACAGGTAACACTGAAGCTTTCTTT CASSIFAGTGNTEAFF
. TRBJ1-5 . TRBV7-9 TGTGCCAGCAGCCGGGGAACAGACACCAATCAGCCCCAGCATTTT CASSRGTDTNQPQHF
. TRBJ1-1 . TRBV6-5 TGTGCGACCTCTCTGGACGGAGACACTGAAGCTTTCTTT CATSLDGDTEAFF
. TRBJ2-3 TRBD2 TRBV7-8 TGTGCCAGCAGCAAAAGGGCAGCGGGAGGTGGGGCAGATACGCAGTATTTT CASSKRAAGGGADTQYF
. TRBJ2-7 TRBD2 TRBV5-6 TGTGCCAGCAGCCTACTAGCGGGAGGGTACTACGAGCAGTACTTC CASSLLAGGYYEQYF
. TRBJ2-7 . TRBV1 TGCACCAGCAGCCAAAACAGGGAGCCAGAGCAGTACTTC CTSSQNREPEQYF
few TRBJ1-1 . TRBV15 TGTGCCACCAGCAGAGGAGGGGGGTTTTGGGACACTGAAGCTTTCTTT CATSRGGGFWDTEAFF
. TRBJ2-7 TRBD1 TRBV11-2 TGTGCCAGCAGCTCGACAGGGGGCTACGAGCAGTACTTC CASSSTGGYEQYF
. TRBJ1-1 . TRBV28 TGTGCCAGCAGTTCCTACCAGACCACTGAAGCTTTCTTT CASSSYQTTEAFF
. TRBJ1-6 . TRBV28 TGTGCCAGCAGACCTCCTAATTCACCCCTCCACTTT CASRPPNSPLHF
. TRBJ2-1 . TRBV5-1 TGCGCCAGCAGCCCGGACCCCTACAATGAGCAGTTCTTC CASSPDPYNEQFF
. TRBJ1-2 TRBD1 TRBV4-1 TGCGCCAGCAGCCAGGGGGGACAGGGATTCTATGGCTACACCTTC CASSQGGQGFYGYTF
. TRBJ1-2 . TRBV5-6 TGTGCCAGCAGCTTGGAACTTGGCTACACCTTC CASSLELGYTF
. TRBJ1-2 TRBD1 TRBV10-3 TGTGCCATCAGTGAGTCCGGGACAGGGCAAAACTATGGCTACACCTTC CAISESGTGQNYGYTF
. TRBJ2-7 . TRBV11-2 TGTGCCAGCAGCTTAGTGCAGGTATACGAGCAGTACTTC CASSLVQVYEQYF
. TRBJ2-5 TRBD2 TRBV28 TGTGCCAGCAGTGGGGCGGGAGGCCCACAAGAGACCCAGTACTTC CASSGAGGPQETQYF
. TRBJ2-2 . TRBV21-1 TGTGCCAGCAGCAAAGACTCGCTCGGGCTAGCGGGGGCGAACACCGGGGAGCTGTTTTTT CASSKDSLGLAGANTGELFF
. TRBJ1-4 TRBD1 TRBV10-3 TGTGCCATCAGTGACCTGGACAGGGTTGCTGAAAAACTGTTTTTT CAISDLDRVAEKLFF
. TRBJ2-5 . TRBV28 TGTGCCAGCAGCACCCTTTGGGGGACAAAAGGAAGAGAGACCCAGTACTTC CASSTLWGTKGRETQYF
. TRBJ2-3 TRBD1 TRBV19 TGTGCCAGTAGTTGGCAGGGGGAGTTAGATACGCAGTATTTT CASSWQGELDTQYF
. TRBJ2-2 . TRBV11-2 TGTGCCAGCAGCTCCCCTAAGGCCACCGGGGAGCTGTTTTTT CASSSPKATGELFF
once TRBJ1-2 . TRBV6-1 TGTGCCAGCAGCTTATCGCGGGGGGTCTCAGGCGGCTACACCTTC CASSLSRGVSGGYTF
. TRBJ2-5 . TRBV27 TGTGCCAGCAGTTTATCGGCAGGGGGGGAGACCAAGCACTTC CASSLSAGGETKHF
. TRBJ2-7 . TRBV14 TGTGCCAGCAGCCAAGCGTACGAGCAGTACTTC CASSQAYEQYF
. TRBJ1-2 . TRBV19 TGTGCCAGTAGTCCCGACAGTTCCTCCGGCGGCTACACCTTC CASSPDSSSGGYTF
few TRBJ2-4 . TRBV28 TGTGCCAGCAGTTTTCTCAGGGAAAACATTCAGTACTTC CASSFLRENIQYF
. TRBJ1-4 TRBD1 TRBV30 TGTGCCTGCCACAGGGGAAGAGGAGAAAAACTGTTTTTT CACHRGRGEKLFF